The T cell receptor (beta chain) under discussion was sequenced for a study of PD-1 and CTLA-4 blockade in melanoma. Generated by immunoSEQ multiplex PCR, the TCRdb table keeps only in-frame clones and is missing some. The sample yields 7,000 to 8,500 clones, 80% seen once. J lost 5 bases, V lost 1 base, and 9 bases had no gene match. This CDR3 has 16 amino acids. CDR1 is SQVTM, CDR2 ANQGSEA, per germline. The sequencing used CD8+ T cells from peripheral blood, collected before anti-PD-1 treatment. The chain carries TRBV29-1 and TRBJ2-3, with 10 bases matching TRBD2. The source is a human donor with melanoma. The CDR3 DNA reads TGCAGCGTTGAAGTTTCTAGCGGGAGTCCCGTAGATACGCAGTATTTT. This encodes CSVEVSSGSPVDTQYF.